Sequencing of this TCR beta chain was carried out in a study of T cells in Graves' hyperthyroidism and ophthalmopathy. Study details: It was at initial diagnosis, before any treatment, that peripheral blood was collected.

What was amplified from RNA transcripts were TCR beta CDR3 regions. Carried out on the TCR CDR3, a first-round RT-PCR used the HTBI primer set. One entry per CDR3 protein, called by TCRdb with MiXCR from the multiplex PCR reads. The top ten hold roughly 15% of the sample, which has around 420,000 distinct CDR3 sequences, about a sixth seen once. An absence of ophthalmopathy progression within 18 months meant stable Graves' hyperthyroidism. The study based diagnoses on clinical symptoms, serum thyroxine and TRAb, thyroid ultrasound and orbital computed tomography. Trimming took 0 bases from V and 0 from J; bases not matched to a gene: 4. Per the germline V gene, CDR1 is MNHEY and CDR2 is SVGEGT. CDR3 length: 16 amino acids. This clonotype was detected many times.

The chain employs TRBV6-2 or TRBV6-3 and TRBJ1-1, with 7 nucleotides matching TRBD1. Sequencing was performed on blood. The sequence was obtained from a woman under 30 with Graves' hyperthyroidism. The CDR3 loop is CASSYSTGALNTEAFF. The CDR3 coding sequence is TGTGCCAGCAGTTACTCCACAGGGGCATTGAACACTGAAGCTTTCTTT.